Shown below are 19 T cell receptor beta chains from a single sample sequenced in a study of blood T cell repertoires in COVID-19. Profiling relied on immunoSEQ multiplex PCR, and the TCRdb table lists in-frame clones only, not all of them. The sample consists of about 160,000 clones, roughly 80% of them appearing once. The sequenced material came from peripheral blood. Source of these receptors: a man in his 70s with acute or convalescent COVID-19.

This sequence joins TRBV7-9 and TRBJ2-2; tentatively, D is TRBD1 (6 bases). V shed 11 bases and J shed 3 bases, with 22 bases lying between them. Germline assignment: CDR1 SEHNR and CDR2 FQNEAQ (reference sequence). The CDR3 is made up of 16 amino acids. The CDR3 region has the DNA TGTGCCGCCTCACGGGACATCCTGATTCACACCGGGGAGCTGTTTTTT. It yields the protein CAASRDILIHTGELFF.

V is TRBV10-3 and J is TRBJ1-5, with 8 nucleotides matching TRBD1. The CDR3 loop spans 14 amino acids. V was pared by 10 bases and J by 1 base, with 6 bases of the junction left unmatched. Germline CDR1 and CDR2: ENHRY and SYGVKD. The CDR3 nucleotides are TGTGCCACCGGACAGGGAGGGAGCAATCAGCCCCAGCATTTT. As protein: CATGQGGSNQPQHF.

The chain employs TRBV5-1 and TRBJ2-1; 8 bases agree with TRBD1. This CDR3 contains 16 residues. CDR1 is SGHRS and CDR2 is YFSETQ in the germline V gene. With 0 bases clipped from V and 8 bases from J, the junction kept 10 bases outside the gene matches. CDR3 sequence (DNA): TGCGCCAGCAGCTTGGTGGGGCAGGGGGCCGCGGATGAGCAGTTCTTC. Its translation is CASSLVGQGAADEQFF.

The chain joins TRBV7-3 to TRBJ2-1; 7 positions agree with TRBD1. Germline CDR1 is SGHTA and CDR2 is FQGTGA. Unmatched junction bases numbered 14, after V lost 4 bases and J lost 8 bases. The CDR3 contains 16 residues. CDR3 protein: CASSSGWDATGDEQFF. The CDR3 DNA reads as TGTGCCAGCAGCTCCGGGTGGGACGCCACAGGGGATGAGCAGTTCTTC.

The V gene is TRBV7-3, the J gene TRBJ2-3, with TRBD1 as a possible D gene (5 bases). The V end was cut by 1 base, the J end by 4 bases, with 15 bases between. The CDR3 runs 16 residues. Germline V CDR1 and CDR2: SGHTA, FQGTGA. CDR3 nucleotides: TGTGCCAGCAGCTTAAGGGCTGGGGCTCCCTCAGATACGCAGTATTTT. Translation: CASSLRAGAPSDTQYF. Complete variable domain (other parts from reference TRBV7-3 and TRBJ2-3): GAGVSQTPSNKVTEKGKYVELRCDPISGHTALYWYRQSLGQGPEFLIYFQGTGAADDSGLPNDRFFAVRPEGSVSTLKIQRTERGDSAVYLCASSLRAGAPSDTQYFGPGTRLTVL.

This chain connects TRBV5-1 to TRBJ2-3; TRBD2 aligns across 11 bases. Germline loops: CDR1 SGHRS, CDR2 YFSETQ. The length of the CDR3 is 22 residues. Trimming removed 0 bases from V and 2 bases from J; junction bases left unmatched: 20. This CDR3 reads CASSLVSGLLAGGLLATDTQYF. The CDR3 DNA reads TGCGCCAGCAGCTTGGTGAGTGGACTCCTAGCGGGAGGCCTATTAGCCACAGATACGCAGTATTTT.

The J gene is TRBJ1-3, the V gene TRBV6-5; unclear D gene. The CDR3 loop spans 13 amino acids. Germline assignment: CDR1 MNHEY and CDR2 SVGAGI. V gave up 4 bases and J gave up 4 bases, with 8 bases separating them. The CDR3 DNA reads TGTGCCAGCAGTTCAGACATCGGAAACACCATATATTTT. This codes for CASSSDIGNTIYF.

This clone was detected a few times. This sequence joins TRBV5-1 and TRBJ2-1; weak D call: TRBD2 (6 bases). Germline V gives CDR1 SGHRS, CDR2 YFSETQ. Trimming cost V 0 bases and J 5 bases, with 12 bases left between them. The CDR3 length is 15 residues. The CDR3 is CASSLAPGVNNEQFF. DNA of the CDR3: TGCGCCAGCAGCTTGGCTCCGGGAGTAAACAATGAGCAGTTCTTC.

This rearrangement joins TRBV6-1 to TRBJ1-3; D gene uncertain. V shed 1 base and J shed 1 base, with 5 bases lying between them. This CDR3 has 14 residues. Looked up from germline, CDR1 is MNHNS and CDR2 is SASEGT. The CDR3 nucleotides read TGTGCCAGCAGTGAAGTCACATCTGGAAACACCATATATTTT. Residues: CASSEVTSGNTIYF.

DNA of the CDR3: TGTGCCAGCTCACCACGTGCTAGTGGGGAGACCCAGTACTTC. It is translated as CASSPRASGETQYF. The V gene is TRBV18, the J gene TRBJ2-5; D remains ambiguous. Trimming shortened V by 1 base and J by 5 bases, and 11 bases separated the two germline ends. Germline-derived CDR1 and CDR2 are KGHSH and LQKENI. The CDR3 length is 14 residues.

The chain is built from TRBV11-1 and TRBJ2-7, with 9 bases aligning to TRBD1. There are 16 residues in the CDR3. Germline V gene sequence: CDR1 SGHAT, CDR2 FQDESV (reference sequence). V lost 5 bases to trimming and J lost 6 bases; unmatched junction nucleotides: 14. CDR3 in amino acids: CASSGPGQGIVGEQYF. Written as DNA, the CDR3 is TGTGCCAGCAGCGGACCGGGACAGGGTATAGTTGGCGAGCAGTACTTC.

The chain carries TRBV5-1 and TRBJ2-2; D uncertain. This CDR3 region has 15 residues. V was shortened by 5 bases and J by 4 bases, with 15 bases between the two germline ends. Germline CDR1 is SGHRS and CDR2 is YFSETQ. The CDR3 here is CASRDRISGTGELFF. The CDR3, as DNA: TGCGCCAGCAGGGATCGGATTTCGGGCACCGGGGAGCTGTTTTTT.

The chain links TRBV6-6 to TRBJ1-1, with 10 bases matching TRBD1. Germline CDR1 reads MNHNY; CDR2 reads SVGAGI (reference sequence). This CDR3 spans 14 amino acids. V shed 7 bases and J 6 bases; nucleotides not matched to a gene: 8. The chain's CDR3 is CASTPGQGRAEAFF. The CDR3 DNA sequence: TGTGCCAGCACTCCGGGACAGGGGAGAGCTGAAGCTTTCTTT.

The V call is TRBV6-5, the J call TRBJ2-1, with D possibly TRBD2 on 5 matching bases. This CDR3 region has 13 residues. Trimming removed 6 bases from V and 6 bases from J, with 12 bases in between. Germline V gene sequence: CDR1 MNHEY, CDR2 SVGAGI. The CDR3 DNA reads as TGTGCCAGCAGGAAGACTATGGGCAATGAGCAGTTCTTC. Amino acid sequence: CASRKTMGNEQFF.

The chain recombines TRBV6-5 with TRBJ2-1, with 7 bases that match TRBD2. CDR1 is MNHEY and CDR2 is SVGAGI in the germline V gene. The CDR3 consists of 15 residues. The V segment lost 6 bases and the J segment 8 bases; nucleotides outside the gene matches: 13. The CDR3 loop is CASSPTSARRDEQFF. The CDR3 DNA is TGTGCCAGCAGCCCCACTAGCGCGAGAAGGGATGAGCAGTTCTTC.

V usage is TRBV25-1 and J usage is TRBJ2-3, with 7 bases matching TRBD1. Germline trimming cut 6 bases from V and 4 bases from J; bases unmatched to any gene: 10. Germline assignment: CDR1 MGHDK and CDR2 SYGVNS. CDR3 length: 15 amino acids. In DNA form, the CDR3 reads TGTGCCAGCAGAGAGGGGGCAGTCTCGTCAGATACGCAGTATTTT. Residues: CASREGAVSSDTQYF.

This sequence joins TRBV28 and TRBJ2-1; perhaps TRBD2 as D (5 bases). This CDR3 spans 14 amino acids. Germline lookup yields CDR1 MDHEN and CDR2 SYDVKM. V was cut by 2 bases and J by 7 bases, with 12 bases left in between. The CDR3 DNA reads TGTGCCAGCAGTTTACTAGCCCCAACAAATGAGCAGTTCTTC. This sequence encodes CASSLLAPTNEQFF.

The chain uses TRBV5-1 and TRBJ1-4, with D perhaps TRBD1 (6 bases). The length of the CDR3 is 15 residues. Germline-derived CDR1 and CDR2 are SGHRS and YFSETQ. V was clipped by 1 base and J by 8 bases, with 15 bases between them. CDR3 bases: TGCGCCAGCAGCTTGAGGCAGGGGTTAGAAGAAAAACTGTTTTTT. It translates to CASSLRQGLEEKLFF.

CDR3 nucleotide sequence: TGTGCCAGCAACCCAGGGTCTAATTCACCCCTCCACTTT. Protein product: CASNPGSNSPLHF. The J gene is TRBJ1-6, the V gene TRBV28, with D perhaps matching TRBD1 (5 bases). The CDR3 sequence is 13 residues long. Germline-derived CDR1 and CDR2 are MDHEN and SYDVKM. The ends were cut back, 7 bases at V and 6 bases at J, with 10 bases in the middle.